The clone carrying this T cell receptor (beta chain) showed up just a few times. This sample stems from a study of T cells after yellow fever vaccination. Study overall: Fractions of low cell number were prepared using SMART-Seq v4 Ultra Low Input.

Trimming removed 6 bases from V and 7 bases from J, with 10 bases in between. Germline CDR1 DFQATT, CDR2 SNEGSKA (reference sequence). The CDR3 has 11 amino acids. Via MiXCR, TCRdb re-called the 5' RACE reads, giving one row per CDR3 protein. The data hold 360,000 or so distinct CDR3 sequences, with 11% observed a single time. V usage is TRBV20-1 and J usage is TRBJ2-1, with D maybe TRBD1 (6 bases). This sequence originates from a man aged 18 to 30 who received the YFV17D yellow fever vaccine. This material consisted of PBMCs, taken on the day of the first yellow fever vaccination. As DNA, the CDR3 is TGCAGTGCCCAGAGGGGGAATGAGCAGTTCTTC. Translating it yields CSAQRGNEQFF.